Below are 10 T cell receptor beta chains sequenced from a single sample in a study of early T cells in non-severe SARS-CoV-2 infection. One entry per CDR3 protein results from TCRdb running MiXCR on the 5' RACE reads. The sample has 17,000 or so distinct CDR3 sequences; roughly 5.4% are singletons. This specimen consisted of whole blood, obtained at baseline. The receptors originated from an adult who was a healthcare worker with PCR-confirmed SARS-CoV-2 infection or an uninfected control (not recorded which).

This clonotype has at least ten counts. For the CDR3, the DNA is TGTGCCATCAGCTTTCCGGGACAGGGGGCAAATGAGCAGTTCTTC. Protein sequence: CAISFPGQGANEQFF. This chain uses TRBV10-3 with TRBJ2-1; 12 nucleotides line up with TRBD1. CDR3 length: 15 residues. V lost 6 bases, J lost 7 bases, and 7 bases stayed unmatched. Germline CDR1 and CDR2: ENHRY and SYGVKD.

This clonotype was counted many times. The chain recombines TRBV20-1 with TRBJ2-2; no firm D call. The CDR3 loop spans 15 amino acids. Trimming stripped 0 bases from V and 3 bases from J, with 11 bases between. Germline lookup yields CDR1 DFQATT and CDR2 SNEGSKA (reference sequence). Here the CDR3 DNA reads TGCAGTGCTAGAGATCTGGGGAAGGACACCGGGGAGCTGTTTTTT. This encodes CSARDLGKDTGELFF.

V gene TRBV20-1 combines with J gene TRBJ2-7; D may match TRBD1 or TRBD2 (6 bases each). Per the germline V gene, CDR1 is DFQATT and CDR2 is SNEGSKA (reference sequence). This CDR3 is 15 amino acids long. Trimming cost V 1 base and J 2 bases, with 15 bases left between them. CDR3 protein: CSARGFGRGAYEQYF. CDR3 nucleotide sequence: TGCAGTGCTAGAGGGTTTGGAAGGGGGGCCTACGAGCAGTACTTC.

V gene TRBV6-4 combines with J gene TRBJ1-3; D remains unclear. CDR1 is MRHNA, CDR2 SNTAGT, per germline. Trimming took 0 bases from V and 16 from J, leaving 13 bases between them. This CDR3 contains 12 residues. In DNA form, the CDR3 reads TGTGCCAGCAGTGACTCGACGGGCAGGTCGTATTTT. Protein: CASSDSTGRSYF.

This clonotype was detected many times. The rearrangement uses TRBV6-1 and TRBJ2-7; 7 bases align to TRBD1. Germline values: CDR1 MNHNS, CDR2 SASEGT. The trim removed 3 bases at V and 0 bases at J, leaving 5 bases unmatched. The CDR3 contains 15 residues. CDR3: CASSDQGVSSYEQYF. The CDR3, as DNA: TGTGCCAGCAGTGATCAGGGGGTTAGCTCCTACGAGCAGTACTTC.

This clonotype was seen ten or more times. The V gene is TRBV7-9, the J gene TRBJ1-5; perhaps TRBD1 as D (6 bases). Germline assignment: CDR1 SEHNR and CDR2 FQNEAQ (reference sequence). V was shortened by 4 bases and J by 0 bases, with 13 bases between the two germline ends. The CDR3 is made up of 16 amino acids. The CDR3 is CASSSRTAYSNQPQHF. The CDR3 DNA reads as TGTGCCAGCAGCTCCCGGACAGCGTATAGCAATCAGCCCCAGCATTTT.

This clonotype was detected ten times or more. This chain uses TRBV7-6 with TRBJ2-1; no clear D. CDR3 length: 17 residues. Per germline, CDR1 SGHVS and CDR2 FNYEAQ. Deletions cut 1 base from V and 0 bases from J, with 13 bases between. CDR3 sequence: CASSLGSFWGSYNEQFF. In nucleotides, the CDR3 is TGTGCCAGCAGCTTAGGCTCTTTCTGGGGCTCCTACAATGAGCAGTTCTTC. The whole variable domain, remainder taken from reference TRBV7-6 and TRBJ2-1, is GAGVSQSPRYKVTKRGQDVALRCDPISGHVSLYWYRQALGQGPEFLTYFNYEAQQDKSGLPNDRFSAERPEGSISTLTIQRTEQRDSAMYRCASSLGSFWGSYNEQFFGPGTRLTVL.

This clonotype appeared a few times. This chain links TRBV7-2 with TRBJ1-5; tentatively, D is TRBD1 (6 bases). Trimming removed 2 bases at V and 0 bases at J, with 11 bases between. This CDR3 is 16 amino acids long. From germline, CDR1 is SGHTA and CDR2 FQGNSA. CDR3 coding DNA: TGTGCCAGCAGCTTAAGTCCCAGGGGTAGCAATCAGCCCCAGCATTTT. Protein: CASSLSPRGSNQPQHF.

This clonotype was observed many times. The chain joins TRBV20-1 to TRBJ1-1; D gene uncertain. The ends were cut back, 0 bases at V and 0 bases at J, with 17 bases in the middle. Germline V gene data show CDR1 as DFQATT and CDR2 as SNEGSKA (reference sequence). CDR3 length equals 17 residues. CDR3 sequence (DNA): TGCAGTGCTAGAGATACCCTCCGTGGAGGGTTGAACACTGAAGCTTTCTTT. Translated: CSARDTLRGGLNTEAFF.

This chain joins TRBV3-1 and TRBJ2-1, with D possibly TRBD1 on 5 matching bases. Germline V gene data show CDR1 as LGHDT and CDR2 as YNNKEL (reference sequence). Trimming removed 5 bases from V and 7 bases from J, with 9 bases in between. This CDR3 has 12 residues. The CDR3 sequence: CASSSTENEQFF. In nucleotides, the CDR3 is TGTGCCAGCAGCTCGACAGAGAATGAGCAGTTCTTC.